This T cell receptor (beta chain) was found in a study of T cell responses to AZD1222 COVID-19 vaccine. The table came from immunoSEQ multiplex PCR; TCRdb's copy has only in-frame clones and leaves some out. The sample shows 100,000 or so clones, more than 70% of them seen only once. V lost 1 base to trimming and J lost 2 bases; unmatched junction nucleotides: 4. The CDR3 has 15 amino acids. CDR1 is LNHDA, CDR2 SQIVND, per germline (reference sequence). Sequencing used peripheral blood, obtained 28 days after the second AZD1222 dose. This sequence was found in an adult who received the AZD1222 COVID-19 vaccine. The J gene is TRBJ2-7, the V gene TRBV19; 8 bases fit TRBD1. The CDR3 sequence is CASSIAGTGPYEQYF. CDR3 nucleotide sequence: TGTGCCAGTAGTATAGCTGGGACAGGCCCCTACGAGCAGTACTTC.